This T cell receptor (beta chain) was documented in a study of blood T cell repertoires in COVID-19. Study in general: PBMCs, B-cell-depleted T cells, or T cells provided the cDNA or gDNA that made up the material.

In the original analysis: Estimation of nucleated cell counts was performed using reference gene primer amplification. Profiling relied on immunoSEQ multiplex PCR, and the TCRdb table lists in-frame clones only, not all of them. That table supplies the V and J calls and clone size; D and trimming were determined from the DNA. The sample lists about 160,000 clones, under 85% occurring once. Germline CDR1 DFQATT, CDR2 SNEGSKA (reference sequence). The V and J ends lost 0 bases and 4 bases respectively, with 3 bases between them. The CDR3 runs to 11 residues. About this clone: Other DNA sequences within the sample encode an identical CDR3.

Source material: peripheral blood. The TCR sequence derives from a man aged 70-80 years with acute or convalescent COVID-19. This chain connects TRBV20-1 to TRBJ2-5; D ambiguous. The DNA of the CDR3 is TGCAGTGCTAGAGATCTAGAGACCCAGTACTTC. Its protein product is CSARDLETQYF.